This paragraph covers one TCR beta chain sequence. Its antigen is still unknown. This record belongs to a study of cytomegalovirus exposure and HLA in healthy donors. Regarding the study as a whole: Highest at DRB1 and lowest at HLA-C, TCR association rates differed among HLA loci in a later analysis. There were some V segments, including TRBV6-2 and TRBV6-3, excluded as indistinguishable. Later work associated 17,000 or so TCR beta sequences with HLA alleles at 0.05 false discovery rate. CMV serostatus alone was available as immune exposure information.

Germline CDR1 reads SQVTM; CDR2 reads ANQGSEA. The junction had 7 bases not matched to a gene; V was cut back by 7 bases and J by 4 bases. This CDR3 is 13 amino acids long. The study ran its PCR with 60 Vbeta and 13 Jbeta primers. Repertoires were generated with immunoSEQ multiplex PCR, while TCRdb's copy carries only in-frame clones and drops some. The sample carries roughly 100,000 clones, 70% to 80% recorded once. The chain recombines TRBV29-1 with TRBJ2-3, with 8 bases that match TRBD1. The sequence was obtained from a woman aged 40 to 50 in good health and CMV-seronegative. Sequenced: PBMCs. The CDR3 DNA reads TGCAGCGGTTACAGGGGGTACGCAGATACGCAGTATTTT. Residues: CSGYRGYADTQYF.